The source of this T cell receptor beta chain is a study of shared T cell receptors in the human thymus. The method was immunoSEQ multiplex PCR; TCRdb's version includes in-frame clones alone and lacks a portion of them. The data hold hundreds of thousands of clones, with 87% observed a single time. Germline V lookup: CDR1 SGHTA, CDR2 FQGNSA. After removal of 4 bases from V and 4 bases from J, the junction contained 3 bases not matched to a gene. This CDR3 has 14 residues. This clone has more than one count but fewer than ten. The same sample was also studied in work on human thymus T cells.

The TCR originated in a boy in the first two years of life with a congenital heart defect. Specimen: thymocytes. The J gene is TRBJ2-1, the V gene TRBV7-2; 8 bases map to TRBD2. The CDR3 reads CASSSGTRYNEQFF. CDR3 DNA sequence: TGTGCCAGCAGCTCCGGGACTAGATACAATGAGCAGTTCTTC.